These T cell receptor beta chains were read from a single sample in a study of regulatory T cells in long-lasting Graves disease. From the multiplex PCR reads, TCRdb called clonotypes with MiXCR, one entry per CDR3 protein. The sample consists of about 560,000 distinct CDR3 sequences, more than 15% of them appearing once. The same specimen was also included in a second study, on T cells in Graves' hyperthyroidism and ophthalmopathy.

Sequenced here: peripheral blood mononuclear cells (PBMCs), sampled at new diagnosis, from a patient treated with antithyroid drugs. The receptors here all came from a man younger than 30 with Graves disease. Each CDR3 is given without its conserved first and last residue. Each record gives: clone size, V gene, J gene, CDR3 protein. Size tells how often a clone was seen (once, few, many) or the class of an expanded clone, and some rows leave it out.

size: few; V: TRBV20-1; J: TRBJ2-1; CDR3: SASGSRTFNEQF
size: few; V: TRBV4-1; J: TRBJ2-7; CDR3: ASSRDNLLVGSEQY
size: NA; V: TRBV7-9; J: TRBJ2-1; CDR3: ASSSSRGPSGRAWNNEQF
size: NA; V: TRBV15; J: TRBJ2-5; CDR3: ATSNIAGETQY
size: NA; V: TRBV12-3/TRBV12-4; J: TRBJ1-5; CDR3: ASKMGTGVFQPQH
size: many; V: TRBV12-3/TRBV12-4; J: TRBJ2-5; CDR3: ASSYRMVQETQY
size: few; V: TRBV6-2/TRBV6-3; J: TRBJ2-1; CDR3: ASSYPRLADNEQF
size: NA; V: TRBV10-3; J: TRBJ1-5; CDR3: AISDRNSNQPQH
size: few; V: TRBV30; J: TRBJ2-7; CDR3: AWSVTGGEQY
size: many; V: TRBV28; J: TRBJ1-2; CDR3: ASSRVAVGYT
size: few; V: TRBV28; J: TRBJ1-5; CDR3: ASTPQGNSNQPQH
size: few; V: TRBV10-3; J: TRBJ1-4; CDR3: AISESRGQGSEKLF
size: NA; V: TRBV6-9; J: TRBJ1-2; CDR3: ASNSSTVNGYT
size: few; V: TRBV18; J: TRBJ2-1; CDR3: ASSLRTSGEVEQF
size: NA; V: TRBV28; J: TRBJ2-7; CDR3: ASPTGSEQY
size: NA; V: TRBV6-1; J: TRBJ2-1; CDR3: ASGIYRDEQF
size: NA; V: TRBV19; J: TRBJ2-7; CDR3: ASSFGGAFYEQY
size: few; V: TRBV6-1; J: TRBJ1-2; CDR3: ASSASNNYGYT
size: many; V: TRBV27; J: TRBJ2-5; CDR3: ASRASGRGETQY
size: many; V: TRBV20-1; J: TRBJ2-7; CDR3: SARVPSGRYEQY
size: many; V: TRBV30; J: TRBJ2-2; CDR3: AWHVWRESTGELF
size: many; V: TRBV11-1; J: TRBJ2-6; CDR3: ASSSTSGRASRANVLT
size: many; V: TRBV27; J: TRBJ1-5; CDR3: ASSTTGDSRGAQH
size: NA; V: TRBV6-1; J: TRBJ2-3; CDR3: ASNRAGGSTDTQY
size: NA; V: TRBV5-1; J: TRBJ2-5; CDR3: ASSHGLAGETQY
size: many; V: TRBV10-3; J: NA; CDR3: AISVRGETQY
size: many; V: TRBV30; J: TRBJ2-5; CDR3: ACRLETQY
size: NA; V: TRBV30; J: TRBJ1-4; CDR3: AWRAGRSLVDEKLF
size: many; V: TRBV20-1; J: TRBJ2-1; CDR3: SASGGSGYNEQF
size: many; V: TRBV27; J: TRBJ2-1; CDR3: ASSLTEYNEQF
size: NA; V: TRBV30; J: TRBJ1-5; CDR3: AWSVGLRPQH
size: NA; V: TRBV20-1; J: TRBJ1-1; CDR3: SATDSLNTEAF